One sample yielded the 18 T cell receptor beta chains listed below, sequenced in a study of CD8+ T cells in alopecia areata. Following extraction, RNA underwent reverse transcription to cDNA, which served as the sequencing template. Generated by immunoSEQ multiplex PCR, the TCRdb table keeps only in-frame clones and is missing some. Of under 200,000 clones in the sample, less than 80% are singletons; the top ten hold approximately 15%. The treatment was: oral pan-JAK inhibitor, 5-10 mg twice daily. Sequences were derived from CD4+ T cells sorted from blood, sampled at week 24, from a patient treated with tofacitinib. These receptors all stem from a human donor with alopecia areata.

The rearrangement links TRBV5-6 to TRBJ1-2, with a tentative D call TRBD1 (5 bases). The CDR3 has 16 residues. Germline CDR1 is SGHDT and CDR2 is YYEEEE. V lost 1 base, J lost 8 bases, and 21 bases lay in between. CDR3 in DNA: TGTGCCAGCAGCTTGTATCGGAGGGACCTGACACGGGGCTACACCTTC. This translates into CASSLYRRDLTRGYTF. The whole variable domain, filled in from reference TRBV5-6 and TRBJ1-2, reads DAGVTQSPTHLIKTRGQQVTLRCSPKSGHDTVSWYQQALGQGPQFIFQYYEEEERQRGNFPDRFSGHQFPNYSSELNVNALLLGDSALYLCASSLYRRDLTRGYTFGSGTRLTVV.

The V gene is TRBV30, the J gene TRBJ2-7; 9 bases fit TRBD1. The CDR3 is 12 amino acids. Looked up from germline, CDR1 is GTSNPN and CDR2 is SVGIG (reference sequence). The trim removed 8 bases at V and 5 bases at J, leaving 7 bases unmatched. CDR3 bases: TGTGCCAGCCACAGGGGGCTGGACGAGCAGTACTTC. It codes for CASHRGLDEQYF.

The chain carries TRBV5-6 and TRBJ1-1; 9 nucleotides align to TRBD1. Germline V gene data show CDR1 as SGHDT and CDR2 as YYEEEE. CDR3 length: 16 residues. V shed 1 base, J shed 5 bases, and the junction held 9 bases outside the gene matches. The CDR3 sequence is CASSLPYRGRRTEAFF. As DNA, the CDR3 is TGTGCCAGCAGCTTGCCCTACAGGGGGCGGAGGACTGAAGCTTTCTTT. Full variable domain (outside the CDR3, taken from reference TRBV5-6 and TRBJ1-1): DAGVTQSPTHLIKTRGQQVTLRCSPKSGHDTVSWYQQALGQGPQFIFQYYEEEERQRGNFPDRFSGHQFPNYSSELNVNALLLGDSALYLCASSLPYRGRRTEAFFGQGTRLTVV.

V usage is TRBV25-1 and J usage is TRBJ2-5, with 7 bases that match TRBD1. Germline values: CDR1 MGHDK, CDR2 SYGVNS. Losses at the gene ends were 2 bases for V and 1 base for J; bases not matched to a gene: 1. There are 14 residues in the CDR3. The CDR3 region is CASSEGTVQETQYF. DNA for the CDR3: TGTGCCAGCAGTGAAGGGACAGTCCAAGAGACCCAGTACTTC.

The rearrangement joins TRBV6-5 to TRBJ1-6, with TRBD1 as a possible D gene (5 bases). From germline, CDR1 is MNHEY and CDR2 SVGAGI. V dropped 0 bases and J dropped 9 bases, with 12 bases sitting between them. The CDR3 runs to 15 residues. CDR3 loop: CASSYSTGQGSPLHF. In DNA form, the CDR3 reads TGTGCCAGCAGTTACTCTACGGGGCAGGGTTCACCCCTCCACTTT.

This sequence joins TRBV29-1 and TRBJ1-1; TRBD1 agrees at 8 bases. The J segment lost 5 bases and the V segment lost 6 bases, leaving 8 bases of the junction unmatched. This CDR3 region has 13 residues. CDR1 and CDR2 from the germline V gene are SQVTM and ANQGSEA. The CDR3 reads CSVAGQGTTEAFF. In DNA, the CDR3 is TGCAGCGTAGCCGGACAGGGAACAACTGAAGCTTTCTTT.

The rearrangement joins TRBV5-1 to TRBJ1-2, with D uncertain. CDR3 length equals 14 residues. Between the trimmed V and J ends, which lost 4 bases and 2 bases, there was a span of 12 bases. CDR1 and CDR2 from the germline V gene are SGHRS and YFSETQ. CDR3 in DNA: TGCGCCAGCAGCGGCGTGGACCTAAACTATGGCTACACCTTC. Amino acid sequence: CASSGVDLNYGYTF.

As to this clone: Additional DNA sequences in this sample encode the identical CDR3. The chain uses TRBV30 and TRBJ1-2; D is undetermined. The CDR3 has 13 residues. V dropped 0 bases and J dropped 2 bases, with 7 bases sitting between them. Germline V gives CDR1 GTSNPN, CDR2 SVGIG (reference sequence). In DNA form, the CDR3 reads TGTGCCTGGAGTGTAGATGAAAACTATGGCTACACCTTC. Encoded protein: CAWSVDENYGYTF. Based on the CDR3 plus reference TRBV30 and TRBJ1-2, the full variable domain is SQTIHQWPATLVQPVGSPLSLECTVEGTSNPNLYWYRQAAGRGLQLLFYSVGIGQISSEVPQNLSASRPQDRQFILSSKKLLLSDSGFYLCAWSVDENYGYTFGSGTRLTVV.

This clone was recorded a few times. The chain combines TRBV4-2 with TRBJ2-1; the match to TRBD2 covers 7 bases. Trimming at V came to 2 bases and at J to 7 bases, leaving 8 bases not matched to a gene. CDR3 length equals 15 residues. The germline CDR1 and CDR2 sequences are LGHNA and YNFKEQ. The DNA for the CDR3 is TGTGCCAGCAGCCAAAGACGGGGGGATGGTAATGAGCAGTTCTTC. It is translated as CASSQRRGDGNEQFF.

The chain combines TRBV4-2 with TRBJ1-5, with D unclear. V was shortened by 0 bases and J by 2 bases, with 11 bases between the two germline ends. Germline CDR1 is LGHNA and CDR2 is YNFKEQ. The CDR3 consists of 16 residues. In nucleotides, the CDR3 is TGTGCCAGCAGCCAAGATCCGTTTTGGGGCAATCAGCCCCAGCATTTT. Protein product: CASSQDPFWGNQPQHF.

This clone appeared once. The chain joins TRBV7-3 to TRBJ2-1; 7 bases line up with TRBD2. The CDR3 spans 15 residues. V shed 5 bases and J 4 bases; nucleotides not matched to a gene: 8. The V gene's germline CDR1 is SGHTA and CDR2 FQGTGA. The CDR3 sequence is CASSQRDQRYNEQFF. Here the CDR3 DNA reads TGTGCCAGCAGCCAGCGGGACCAAAGGTACAATGAGCAGTTCTTC.

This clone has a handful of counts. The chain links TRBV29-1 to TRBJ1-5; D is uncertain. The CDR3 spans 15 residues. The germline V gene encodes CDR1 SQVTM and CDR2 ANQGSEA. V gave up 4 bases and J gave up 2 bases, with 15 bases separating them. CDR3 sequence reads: CSVADGFLGNQPQHF. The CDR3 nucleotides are TGCAGCGTTGCGGACGGGTTTCTTGGCAATCAGCCCCAGCATTTT.

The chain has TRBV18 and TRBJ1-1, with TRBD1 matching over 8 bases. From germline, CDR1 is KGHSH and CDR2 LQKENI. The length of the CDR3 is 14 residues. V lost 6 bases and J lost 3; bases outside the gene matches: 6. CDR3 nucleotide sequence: TGTGCCAGCTCTCCCAAGACAGGGGACACTGAAGCTTTCTTT. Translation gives CASSPKTGDTEAFF.

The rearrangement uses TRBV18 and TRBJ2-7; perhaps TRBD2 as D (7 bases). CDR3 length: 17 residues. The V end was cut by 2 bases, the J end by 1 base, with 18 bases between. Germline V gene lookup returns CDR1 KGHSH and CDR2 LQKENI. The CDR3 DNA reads TGTGCCAGCTCACCAGGCAGGGGAGGGGTCCTTTCCTACGAGCAGTACTTC. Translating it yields CASSPGRGGVLSYEQYF.

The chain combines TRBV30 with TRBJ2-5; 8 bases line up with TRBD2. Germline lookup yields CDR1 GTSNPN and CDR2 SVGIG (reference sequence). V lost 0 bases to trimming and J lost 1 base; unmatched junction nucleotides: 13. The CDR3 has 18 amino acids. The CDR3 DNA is TGTGCCTGGAGTGTTCCCCGGATAGCGGGATGGGTCCAAGAGACCCAGTACTTC. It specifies CAWSVPRIAGWVQETQYF.

The CDR3 sequence is CASSSKDRSKVGETQYF. CDR3 DNA: TGCGCCAGCAGCTCAAAGGACAGGTCGAAGGTTGGAGAGACCCAGTACTTC. The chain has TRBV5-1 and TRBJ2-5; 7 bases are shared with TRBD1. The CDR3 spans 17 residues. Germline trimming cut 3 bases from V and 4 bases from J; bases unmatched to any gene: 15. Looked up from germline, CDR1 is SGHRS and CDR2 is YFSETQ.

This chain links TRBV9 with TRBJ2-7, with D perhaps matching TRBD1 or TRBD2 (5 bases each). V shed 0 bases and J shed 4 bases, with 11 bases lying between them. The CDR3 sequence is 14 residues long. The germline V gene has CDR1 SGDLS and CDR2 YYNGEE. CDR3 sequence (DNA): TGTGCCAGCAGCGTAGGTGGGGGAGCTTACGAGCAGTACTTC. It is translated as CASSVGGGAYEQYF.

The chain's CDR3 is CASSQGQGNYEQYF. In DNA form, the CDR3 reads TGTGCCAGCAGCCAAGGCCAGGGGAACTACGAGCAGTACTTC. V is TRBV4-2 and J is TRBJ2-7, with D perhaps TRBD1 (6 bases). Germline loops: CDR1 LGHNA, CDR2 YNFKEQ. The CDR3 length is 14 residues. Between the trimmed V and J ends, which lost 1 base and 3 bases, there was a span of 10 bases.